Given below is one T cell receptor (beta chain) in context. The antigen is undetermined. These data are taken from a study of cytomegalovirus exposure and HLA in healthy donors. Study-level information: The roughly 130 validation repertoires used the same platform as the roughly 700 first-cohort repertoires (as reported by a later analysis).

Libraries were prepared by immunoSEQ multiplex PCR; TCRdb keeps only in-frame clonotypes and omits some of them. This sample yields about 70,000 clones, of which 90% to 95% are seen a single time; 1.5% to 1.9% belongs to the top ten. V lost 1 base and J lost 5, with 17 bases in between. CDR1 is SGDLS and CDR2 is YYNGEE in the germline V gene. The CDR3 consists of 16 residues. Among the roughly 110 subjects of the validation cohort, separate from the approximately 670-subject first cohort, were the donors. Study results and limitations: It was 164 TCR beta chains that were listed as cytomegalovirus-associated.

V and J are TRBV9 and TRBJ2-3; D gene unclear. Sequencing was performed on PBMCs. The receptor comes from a man aged 18 to 30 in good health and CMV-seropositive. CDR3 region: CASSVNPPGSGDTQYF. The CDR3 DNA follows: TGTGCCAGCAGCGTAAACCCTCCGGGTTCGGGAGATACGCAGTATTTT.